Listed below are T cell receptor beta chains from one sample, sequenced in a study of blood T cell repertoires in COVID-19. Assay: immunoSEQ multiplex PCR; the TCRdb copy retains only in-frame clones and omits some. The table shows about 260,000 clones, with 75% to 90% occurring only once. The sample comprised peripheral blood. The receptor source for this set is a woman between 50 and 59 years old who had recovered from COVID-19. The CDR3 runs from the conserved cysteine through the conserved F or W. A D gene is named only where the DNA matches it firmly. Some rows have no size entry. The others give once, few or many, or a class for an expanded clone.

j_call clone_size d_call v_call cdr3_nt cdr3_aa
TRBJ2-7 - - TRBV4-2 TGTGCCAGCAGCCAGGGACTGAGCTCCTACGAGCAGTACTTC CASSQGLSSYEQYF
TRBJ2-7 - - TRBV28 TGTGCCAGCAGTTATCCAGGGGTCCACGAGCAGTACTTC CASSYPGVHEQYF
TRBJ2-2 - - TRBV6-5 TGTGCCAGCAGGTTACGACAGACGAACACCGGGGAGCTGTTTTTT CASRLRQTNTGELFF
TRBJ2-1 - TRBD1 TRBV6-4 TGTGCCAGCAGTCCGGAAGGGGGCATGGGGCAGTTCTTC CASSPEGGMGQFF
TRBJ2-1 - TRBD2 TRBV6-5 TGTGCCAGCAGTTACACGTCGGGGGGTTCCTACAATGAGCAGTTCTTC CASSYTSGGSYNEQFF
TRBJ2-5 - - TRBV4-1 TGCGCCAGCAGCCAAAGTCCCAGTCAAGAGACCCAGTACTTC CASSQSPSQETQYF
TRBJ2-7 - - TRBV11-2 TGTGCCAGCAGCTCCCCACATGGCCCCGTCTACGAGCAGTACTTC CASSSPHGPVYEQYF
TRBJ1-6 - TRBD1 TRBV2 TGTGCCAGCAGGATAGAGCGAAACAGGGGATTACCCCTCCACTTT CASRIERNRGLPLHF
TRBJ1-2 few - TRBV21-1 TGTGCCAGCAGCCAAAGATGGGTAAACAGGGGGAACTATGGCTACACCTTC CASSQRWVNRGNYGYTF
TRBJ2-7 - TRBD1 TRBV5-5 TGTGCCAGCAGGCAAACAGGGGGCGCAGGTAACTACGAGCAGTACTTC CASRQTGGAGNYEQYF
TRBJ2-5 - - TRBV13 TGTGCCAGCAGCCAGGACAGACAAGAGACCCAGTACTTC CASSQDRQETQYF
TRBJ1-1 - - TRBV7-2 TGTGCCAGCAGCTTCGTCCTAGTTTCGAACACTGAAGCTTTCTTT CASSFVLVSNTEAFF
TRBJ1-6 once - TRBV19 TGTGCCACGGTCCGGGACATCGATTCACCCCTCCACTTT CATVRDIDSPLHF
TRBJ1-1 many - TRBV12-3/TRBV12-4 TGTGCCAGCAGGTTCGGGAACACTGAAGCTTTCTTT CASRFGNTEAFF